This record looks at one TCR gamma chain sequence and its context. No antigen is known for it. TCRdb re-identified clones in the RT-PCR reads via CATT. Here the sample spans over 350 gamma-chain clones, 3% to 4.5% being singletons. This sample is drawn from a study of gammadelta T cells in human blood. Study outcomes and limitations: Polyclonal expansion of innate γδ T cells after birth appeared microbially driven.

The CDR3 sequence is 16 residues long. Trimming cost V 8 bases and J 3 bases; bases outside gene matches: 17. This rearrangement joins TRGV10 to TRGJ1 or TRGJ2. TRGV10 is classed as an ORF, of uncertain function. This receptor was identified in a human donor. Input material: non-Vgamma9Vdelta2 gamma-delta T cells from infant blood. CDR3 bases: TGTGCTGCGTGGGAAAGCTCCCCCGCTTCTTATTATAAGAAACTCTTT. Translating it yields CAAWESSPASYYKKLF.